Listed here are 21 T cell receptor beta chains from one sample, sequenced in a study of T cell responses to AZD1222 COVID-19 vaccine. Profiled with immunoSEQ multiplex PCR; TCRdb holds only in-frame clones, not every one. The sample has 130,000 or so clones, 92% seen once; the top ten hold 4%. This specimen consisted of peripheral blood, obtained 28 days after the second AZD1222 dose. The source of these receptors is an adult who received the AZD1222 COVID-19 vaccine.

DNA for the CDR3: TGCGCCAGCAGCCGAACAGCCGCCTACGAGCAGTACTTC. This encodes CASSRTAAYEQYF. The J gene is TRBJ2-7, the V gene TRBV4-1, with no clear D. V lost 4 bases and J lost 2, with 9 bases in between. The germline CDR1 and CDR2 sequences are MGHRA and YSYEKL. The CDR3 is 13 residues long.

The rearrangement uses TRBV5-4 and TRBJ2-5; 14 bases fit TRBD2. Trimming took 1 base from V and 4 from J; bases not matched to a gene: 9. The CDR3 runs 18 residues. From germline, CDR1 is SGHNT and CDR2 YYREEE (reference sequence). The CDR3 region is CASSLSPTGLAGGETQYF. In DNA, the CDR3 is TGTGCCAGCAGCTTGTCACCTACTGGACTAGCGGGAGGAGAGACCCAGTACTTC. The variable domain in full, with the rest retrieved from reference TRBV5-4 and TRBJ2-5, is ETGVTQSPTHLIKTRGQQVTLRCSSQSGHNTVSWYQQALGQGPQFIFQYYREEENGRGNFPPRFSGLQFPNYSSELNVNALELDDSALYLCASSLSPTGLAGGETQYFGPGTRLLVL.

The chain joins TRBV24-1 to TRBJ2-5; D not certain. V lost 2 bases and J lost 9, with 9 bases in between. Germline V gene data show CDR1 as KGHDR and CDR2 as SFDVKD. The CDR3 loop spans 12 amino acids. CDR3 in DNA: TGTGCCACCAGTGATTATACGGGCCCCCAGTACTTC. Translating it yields CATSDYTGPQYF.

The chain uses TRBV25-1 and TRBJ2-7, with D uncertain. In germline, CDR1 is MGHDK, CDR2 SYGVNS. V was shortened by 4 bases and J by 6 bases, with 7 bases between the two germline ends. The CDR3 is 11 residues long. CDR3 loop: CASSASSEQYF. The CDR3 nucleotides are TGTGCCAGCAGTGCCTCCAGCGAGCAGTACTTC.

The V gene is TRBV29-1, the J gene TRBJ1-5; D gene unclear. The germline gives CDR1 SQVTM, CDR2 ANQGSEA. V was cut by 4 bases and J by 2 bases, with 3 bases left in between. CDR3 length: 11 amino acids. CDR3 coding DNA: TGCAGCGTTGGGGGCAATCAGCCCCAGCATTTT. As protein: CSVGGNQPQHF.

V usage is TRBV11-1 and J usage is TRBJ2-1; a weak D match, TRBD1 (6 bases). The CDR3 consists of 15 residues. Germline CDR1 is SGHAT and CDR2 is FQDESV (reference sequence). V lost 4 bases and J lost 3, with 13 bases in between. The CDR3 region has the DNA TGTGCCAGCAGCTCCCCACAGGGCCTCTACAATGAGCAGTTCTTC. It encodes CASSSPQGLYNEQFF.

CDR3 loop: CASSLVGGQGYEQYF. The DNA for the CDR3 is TGCGCCAGCAGCTTGGTAGGCGGACAGGGTTACGAGCAGTACTTC. The genes are TRBV5-1 and TRBJ2-7, with 8 bases matching TRBD1. Trimming at V came to 0 bases and at J to 4 bases, leaving 6 bases not matched to a gene. CDR3 length equals 15 residues. Germline-derived CDR1 and CDR2 are SGHRS and YFSETQ.

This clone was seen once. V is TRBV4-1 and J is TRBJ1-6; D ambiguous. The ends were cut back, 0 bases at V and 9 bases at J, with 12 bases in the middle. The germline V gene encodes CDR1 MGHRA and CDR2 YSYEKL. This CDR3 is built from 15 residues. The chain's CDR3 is CASSQDAVGSSPLHF. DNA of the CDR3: TGCGCCAGCAGCCAAGACGCAGTAGGAAGTTCACCCCTCCACTTT.

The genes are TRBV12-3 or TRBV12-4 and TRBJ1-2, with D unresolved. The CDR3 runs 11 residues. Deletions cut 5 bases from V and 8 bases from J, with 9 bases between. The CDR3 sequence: CASSVGPGYTF. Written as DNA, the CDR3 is TGTGCCAGCAGTGTAGGACCAGGCTACACCTTC.

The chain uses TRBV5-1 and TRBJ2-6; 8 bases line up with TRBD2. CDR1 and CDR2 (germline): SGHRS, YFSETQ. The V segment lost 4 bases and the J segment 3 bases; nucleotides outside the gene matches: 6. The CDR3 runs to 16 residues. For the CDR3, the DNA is TGCGCCAGCAGCACGGGACTAGTAGGTGGGGCCAACGTCCTGACTTTC. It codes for CASSTGLVGGANVLTF.

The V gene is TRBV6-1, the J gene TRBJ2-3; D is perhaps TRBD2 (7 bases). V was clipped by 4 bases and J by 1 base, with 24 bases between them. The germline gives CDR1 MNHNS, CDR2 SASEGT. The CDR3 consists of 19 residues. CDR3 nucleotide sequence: TGTGCCAGCAGTGTCCTCAGGGGTTCGCGTGGGGGGGGCACAGATACGCAGTATTTT. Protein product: CASSVLRGSRGGGTDTQYF.

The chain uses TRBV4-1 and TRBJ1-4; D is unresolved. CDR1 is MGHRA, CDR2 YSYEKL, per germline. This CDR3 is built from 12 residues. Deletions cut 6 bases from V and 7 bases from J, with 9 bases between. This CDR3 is CASRGVGEKLFF. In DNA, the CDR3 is TGCGCCAGCAGGGGAGTGGGTGAAAAACTGTTTTTT.

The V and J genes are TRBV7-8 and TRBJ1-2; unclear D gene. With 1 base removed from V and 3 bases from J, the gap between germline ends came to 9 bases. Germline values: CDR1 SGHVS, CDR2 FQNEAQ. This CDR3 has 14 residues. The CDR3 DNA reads TGTGCCAGCAGCTTAGATATCACTGACTATGGCTACACCTTC. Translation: CASSLDITDYGYTF.

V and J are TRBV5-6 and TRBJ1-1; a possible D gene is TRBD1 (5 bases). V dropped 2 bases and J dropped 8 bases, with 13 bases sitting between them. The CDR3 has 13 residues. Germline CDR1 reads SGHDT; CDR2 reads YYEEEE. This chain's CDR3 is CASSFDRPNEAFF. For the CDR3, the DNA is TGTGCCAGCAGCTTTGACAGACCGAACGAAGCTTTCTTT. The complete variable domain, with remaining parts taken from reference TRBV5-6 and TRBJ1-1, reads DAGVTQSPTHLIKTRGQQVTLRCSPKSGHDTVSWYQQALGQGPQFIFQYYEEEERQRGNFPDRFSGHQFPNYSSELNVNALLLGDSALYLCASSFDRPNEAFFGQGTRLTVV.

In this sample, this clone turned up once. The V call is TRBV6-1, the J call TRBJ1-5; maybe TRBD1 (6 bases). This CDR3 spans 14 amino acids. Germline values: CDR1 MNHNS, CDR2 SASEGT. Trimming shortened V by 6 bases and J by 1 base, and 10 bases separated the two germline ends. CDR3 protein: CASRIQGSNQPQHF. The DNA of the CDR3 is TGTGCCAGCAGAATCCAGGGGAGCAATCAGCCCCAGCATTTT.

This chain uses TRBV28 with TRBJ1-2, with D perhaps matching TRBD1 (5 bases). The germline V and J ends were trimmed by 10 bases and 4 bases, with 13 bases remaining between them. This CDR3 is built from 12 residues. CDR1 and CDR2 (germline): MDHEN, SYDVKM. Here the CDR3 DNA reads TGTGCCACGACTTTTGGGGGCTATGGCTACACCTTC. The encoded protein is CATTFGGYGYTF.

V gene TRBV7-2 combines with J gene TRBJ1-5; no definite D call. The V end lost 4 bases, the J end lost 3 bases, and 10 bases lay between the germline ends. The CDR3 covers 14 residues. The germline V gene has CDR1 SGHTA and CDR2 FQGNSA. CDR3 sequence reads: CASSSGRYNQPQHF. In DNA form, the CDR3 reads TGTGCCAGCAGCTCTGGACGTTACAATCAGCCCCAGCATTTT.

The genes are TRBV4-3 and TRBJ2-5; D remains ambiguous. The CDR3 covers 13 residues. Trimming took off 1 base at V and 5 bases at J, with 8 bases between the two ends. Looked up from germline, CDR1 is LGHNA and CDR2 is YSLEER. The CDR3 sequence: CASSQGGWETQYF. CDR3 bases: TGCGCCAGCAGCCAAGGTGGCTGGGAGACCCAGTACTTC.

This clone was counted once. CDR3 nucleotide sequence: TGTGCCAGCAGCCCCGCGGGCTATCATGGCTACACCTTC. Translation gives CASSPAGYHGYTF. This chain joins TRBV14 and TRBJ1-2; D not certain. The CDR3 is 13 amino acids. V lost 4 bases and J lost 6, with 12 bases in between. Germline loops: CDR1 SGHDN, CDR2 FVKESK.

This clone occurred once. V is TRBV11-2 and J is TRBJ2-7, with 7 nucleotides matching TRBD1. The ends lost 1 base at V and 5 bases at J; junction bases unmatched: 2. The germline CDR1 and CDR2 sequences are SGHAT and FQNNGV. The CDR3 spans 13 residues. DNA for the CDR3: TGTGCCAGCAGCTTAGCACAGGGGCACGAGCAGTACTTC. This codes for CASSLAQGHEQYF.

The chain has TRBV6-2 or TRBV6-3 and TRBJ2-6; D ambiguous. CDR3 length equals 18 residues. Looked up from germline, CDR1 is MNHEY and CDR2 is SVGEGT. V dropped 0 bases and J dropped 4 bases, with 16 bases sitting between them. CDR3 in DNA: TGTGCCAGCAGTTACTCTAGAGGTCGGGTGTCCGGGGCCAACGTCCTGACTTTC. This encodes CASSYSRGRVSGANVLTF.